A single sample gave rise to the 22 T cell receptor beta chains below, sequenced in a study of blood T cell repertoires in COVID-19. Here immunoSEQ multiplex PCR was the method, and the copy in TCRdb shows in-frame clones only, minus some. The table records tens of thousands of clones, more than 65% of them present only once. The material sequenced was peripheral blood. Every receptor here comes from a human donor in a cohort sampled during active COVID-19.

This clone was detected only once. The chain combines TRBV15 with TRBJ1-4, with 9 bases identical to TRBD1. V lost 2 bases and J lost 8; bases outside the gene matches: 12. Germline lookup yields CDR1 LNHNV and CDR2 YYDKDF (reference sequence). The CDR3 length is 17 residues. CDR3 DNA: TGTGCCACCAGCAGAAACATAATGGGACAGGGCGGAGAAAAACTGTTTTTT. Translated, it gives CATSRNIMGQGGEKLFF.

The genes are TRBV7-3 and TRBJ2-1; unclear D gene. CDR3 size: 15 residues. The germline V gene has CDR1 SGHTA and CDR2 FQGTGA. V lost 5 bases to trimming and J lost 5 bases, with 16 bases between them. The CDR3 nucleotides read TGTGCCAGCAGCACGAAACCGACTGGTCACAATGAGCAGTTCTTC. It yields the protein CASSTKPTGHNEQFF. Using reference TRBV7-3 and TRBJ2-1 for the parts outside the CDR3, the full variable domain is GAGVSQTPSNKVTEKGKYVELRCDPISGHTALYWYRQSLGQGPEFLIYFQGTGAADDSGLPNDRFFAVRPEGSVSTLKIQRTERGDSAVYLCASSTKPTGHNEQFFGPGTRLTVL.

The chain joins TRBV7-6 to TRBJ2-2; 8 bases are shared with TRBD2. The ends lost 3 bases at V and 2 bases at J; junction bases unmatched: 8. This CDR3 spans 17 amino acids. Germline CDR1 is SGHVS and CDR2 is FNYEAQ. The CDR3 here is CASSLPLSGVNTGELFF. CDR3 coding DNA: TGTGCCAGCAGCTTGCCCCTTAGCGGGGTCAACACCGGGGAGCTGTTTTTT.

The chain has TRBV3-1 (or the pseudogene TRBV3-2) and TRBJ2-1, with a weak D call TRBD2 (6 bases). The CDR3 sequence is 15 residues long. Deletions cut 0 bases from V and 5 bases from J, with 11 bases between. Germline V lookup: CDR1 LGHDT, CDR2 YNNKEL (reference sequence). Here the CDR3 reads CASSQDLGLNNEQFF. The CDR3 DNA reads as TGTGCCAGCAGCCAAGATCTAGGACTAAACAATGAGCAGTTCTTC.

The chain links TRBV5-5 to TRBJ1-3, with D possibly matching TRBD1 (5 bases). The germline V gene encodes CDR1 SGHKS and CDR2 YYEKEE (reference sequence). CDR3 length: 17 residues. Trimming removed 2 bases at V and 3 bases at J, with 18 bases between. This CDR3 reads CASSFPPPGSDGNTIYF. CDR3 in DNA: TGTGCCAGCAGCTTTCCCCCCCCAGGGTCCGATGGAAACACCATATATTTT.

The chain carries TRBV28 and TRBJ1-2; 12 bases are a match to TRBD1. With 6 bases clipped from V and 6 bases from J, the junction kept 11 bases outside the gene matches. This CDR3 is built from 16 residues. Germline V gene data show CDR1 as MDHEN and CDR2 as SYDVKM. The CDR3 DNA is TGTGCCAGCAGCCACCGGGACAGGGGGCTTTTAGATGGCTACACCTTC. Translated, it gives CASSHRDRGLLDGYTF.

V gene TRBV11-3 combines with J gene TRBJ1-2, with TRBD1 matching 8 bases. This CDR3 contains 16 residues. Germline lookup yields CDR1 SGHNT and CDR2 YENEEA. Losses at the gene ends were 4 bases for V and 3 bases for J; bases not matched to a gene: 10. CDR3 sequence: CASSSQQGGGDYGYTF. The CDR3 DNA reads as TGTGCCAGCAGCTCACAACAGGGGGGTGGGGACTATGGCTACACCTTC.

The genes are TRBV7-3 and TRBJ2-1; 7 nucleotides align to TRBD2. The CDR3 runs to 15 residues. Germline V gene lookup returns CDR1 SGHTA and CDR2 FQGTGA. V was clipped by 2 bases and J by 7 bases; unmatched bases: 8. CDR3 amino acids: CASSLGAGPVNEQFF. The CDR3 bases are TGTGCCAGCAGCTTAGGAGCGGGGCCGGTTAATGAGCAGTTCTTC.

CDR3 sequence reads: CASSPTGVPNEKLFF. CDR3 coding DNA: TGTGCCAGCAGCCCCACCGGGGTTCCTAATGAAAAACTGTTTTTT. This rearrangement joins TRBV7-2 to TRBJ1-4; D gene ambiguous. V was shortened by 5 bases and J by 3 bases, with 13 bases between the two germline ends. CDR3 length: 15 amino acids. Germline CDR1 reads SGHTA; CDR2 reads FQGNSA.

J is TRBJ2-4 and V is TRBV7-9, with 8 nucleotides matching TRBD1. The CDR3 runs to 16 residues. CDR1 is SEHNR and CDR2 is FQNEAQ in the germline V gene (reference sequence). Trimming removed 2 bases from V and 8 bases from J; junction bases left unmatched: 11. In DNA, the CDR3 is TGTGCCAGCAGCTTACAGGGCAGGGGGCGCGAGGACATTCAGTACTTC. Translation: CASSLQGRGREDIQYF.

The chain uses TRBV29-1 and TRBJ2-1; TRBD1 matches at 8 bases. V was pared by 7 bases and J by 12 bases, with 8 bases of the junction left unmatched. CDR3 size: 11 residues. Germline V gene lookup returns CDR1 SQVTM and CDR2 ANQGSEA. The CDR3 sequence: CSAGTGTGQFF. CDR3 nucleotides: TGCAGCGCTGGGACCGGGACAGGGCAGTTCTTC.

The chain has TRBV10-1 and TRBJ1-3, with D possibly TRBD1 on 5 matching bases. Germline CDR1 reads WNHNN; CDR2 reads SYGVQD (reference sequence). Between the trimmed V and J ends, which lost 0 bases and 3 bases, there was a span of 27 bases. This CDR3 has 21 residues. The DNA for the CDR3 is TGCGCCAGCAGTGAGTCGATGGGGGGATGGTGGGGTATGATGTGTGGAAACACCATATATTTT. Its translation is CASSESMGGWWGMMCGNTIYF.

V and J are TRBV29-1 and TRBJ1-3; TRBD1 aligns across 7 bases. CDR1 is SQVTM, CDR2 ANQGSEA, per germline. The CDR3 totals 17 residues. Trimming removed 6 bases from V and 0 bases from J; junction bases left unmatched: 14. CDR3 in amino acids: CSVAGTEDDRSGNTIYF. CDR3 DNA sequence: TGCAGCGTGGCCGGGACAGAAGACGACCGCTCTGGAAACACCATATATTTT.

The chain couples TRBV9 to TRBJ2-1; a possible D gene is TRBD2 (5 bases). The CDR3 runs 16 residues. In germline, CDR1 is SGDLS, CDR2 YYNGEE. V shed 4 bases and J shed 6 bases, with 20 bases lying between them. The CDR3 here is CASSPSAGVGSNEQFF. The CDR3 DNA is TGTGCCAGCAGCCCAAGTGCCGGTGTGGGGAGCAATGAGCAGTTCTTC.

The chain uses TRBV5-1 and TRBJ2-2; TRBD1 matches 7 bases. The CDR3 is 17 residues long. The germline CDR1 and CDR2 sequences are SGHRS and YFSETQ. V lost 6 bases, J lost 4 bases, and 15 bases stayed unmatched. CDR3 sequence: CASTFDPGTATTGELFF. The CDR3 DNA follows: TGCGCCAGCACCTTCGACCCCGGGACAGCGACCACCGGGGAGCTGTTTTTT.

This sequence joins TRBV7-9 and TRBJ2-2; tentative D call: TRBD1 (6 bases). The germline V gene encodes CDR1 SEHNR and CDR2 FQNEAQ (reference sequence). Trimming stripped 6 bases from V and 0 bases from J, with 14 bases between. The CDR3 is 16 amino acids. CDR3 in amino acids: CASRSNRDSNTGELFF. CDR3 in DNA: TGTGCCAGCAGATCAAACAGGGATTCGAACACCGGGGAGCTGTTTTTT.

This CDR3 reads CASSLAVTVQNIQYF. Here the CDR3 DNA reads TGTGCCAGCAGCTTAGCGGTGACAGTCCAAAACATTCAGTACTTC. The rearrangement links TRBV7-9 to TRBJ2-4; D is possibly TRBD1 (5 bases). This CDR3 has 15 residues. Germline V gives CDR1 SEHNR, CDR2 FQNEAQ (reference sequence). Between the trimmed V and J ends, which lost 0 bases and 5 bases, there was a span of 11 bases.

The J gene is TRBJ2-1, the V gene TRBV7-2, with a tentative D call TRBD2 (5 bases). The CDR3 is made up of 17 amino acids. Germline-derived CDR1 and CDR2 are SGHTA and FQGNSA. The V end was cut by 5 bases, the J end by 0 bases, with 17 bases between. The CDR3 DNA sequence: TGTGCCAGCAGCAGAATCCGATTGAGGGCCTCCTACAATGAGCAGTTCTTC. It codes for CASSRIRLRASYNEQFF.

CDR3 amino acids: CASSLGTGGDNSPLHF. CDR3 nucleotide sequence: TGTGCCAGCAGCTTGGGTACAGGTGGGGATAATTCACCCCTCCACTTT. This sequence joins TRBV5-5 and TRBJ1-6; maybe TRBD1 (5 bases). The CDR3 length is 16 residues. Trimming cost V 0 bases and J 5 bases, with 12 bases left between them. CDR1 SGHKS and CDR2 YYEKEE come from the germline V gene (reference sequence).

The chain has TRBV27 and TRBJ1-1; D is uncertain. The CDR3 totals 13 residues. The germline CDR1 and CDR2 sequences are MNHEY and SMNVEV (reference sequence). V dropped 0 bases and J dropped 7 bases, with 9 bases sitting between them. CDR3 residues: CASSLSMGGEAFF. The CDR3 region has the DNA TGTGCCAGCAGTTTATCGATGGGAGGTGAAGCTTTCTTT.

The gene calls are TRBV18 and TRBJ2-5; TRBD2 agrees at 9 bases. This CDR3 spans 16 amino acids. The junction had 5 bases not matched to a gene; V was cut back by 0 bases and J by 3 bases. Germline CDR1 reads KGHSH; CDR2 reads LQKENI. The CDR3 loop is CASSPPVSGGKETQYF. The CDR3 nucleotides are TGTGCCAGCTCACCACCGGTTAGCGGGGGAAAAGAGACCCAGTACTTC. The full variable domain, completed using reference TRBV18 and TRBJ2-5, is NAGVMQNPRHLVRRRGQEARLRCSPMKGHSHVYWYRQLPEEGLKFMVYLQKENIIDESGMPKERFSAEFPKEGPSILRIQQVVRGDSAAYFCASSPPVSGGKETQYFGPGTRLLVL.

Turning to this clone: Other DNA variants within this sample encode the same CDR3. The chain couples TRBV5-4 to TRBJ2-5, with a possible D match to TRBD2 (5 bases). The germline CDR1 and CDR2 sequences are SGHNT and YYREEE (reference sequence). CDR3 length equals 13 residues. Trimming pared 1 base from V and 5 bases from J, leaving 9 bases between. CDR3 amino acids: CASSLPGKETQYF. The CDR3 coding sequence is TGTGCCAGCAGCTTGCCGGGAAAGGAGACCCAGTACTTC.